Following are 18 T cell receptor beta chains from one sample sequenced in a study. The sorted Tregs were CD4+CD25+CD127-/low cells. TCRdb reanalysed the 5' RACE reads using MiXCR and keeps one entry per CDR3 protein. The data hold around 34,000 distinct CDR3 sequences, with over 25% observed a single time. Sequencing was performed on tumor-infiltrating Tregs sorted from the breast tumor. The origin of the receptors is a female donor with breast cancer.

At least ten counts were recorded for this clonotype. The chain joins TRBV7-3 to TRBJ1-1; D is possibly TRBD1 (5 bases). Trimming removed 2 bases from V and 0 bases from J, with 13 bases in between. The CDR3 loop spans 16 amino acids. The germline V gene encodes CDR1 SGHTA and CDR2 FQGTGA. The CDR3 DNA sequence: TGTGCCAGCAGCTTAGATCCCCGGGGGATGAACACTGAAGCTTTCTTT. It translates to CASSLDPRGMNTEAFF.

Ten or more counts support this clonotype. The chain uses TRBV15 and TRBJ1-2, with no clear D. V gave up 5 bases and J gave up 3 bases, with 13 bases separating them. There are 14 residues in the CDR3. The germline V gene encodes CDR1 LNHNV and CDR2 YYDKDF (reference sequence). The CDR3: CATSRTGTHYGYTF. Here the CDR3 DNA reads TGTGCCACCAGCCGGACTGGTACCCACTATGGCTACACCTTC.

Many counts were recorded for this clonotype. This chain uses TRBV6-5 with TRBJ1-1; weak D call: TRBD1 (5 bases). The CDR3 runs 13 residues. V lost 2 bases and J lost 5, with 9 bases in between. Germline V gives CDR1 MNHEY, CDR2 SVGAGI. The CDR3 protein is CASSYLGATEAFF. CDR3 in DNA: TGTGCCAGCAGTTACCTCGGGGCGACTGAAGCTTTCTTT.

This clonotype was recorded a few times. A much larger clone lies a single base off, so this may be a read error. The chain carries TRBV5-5 and TRBJ2-7, with TRBD1 matching 10 bases. J was trimmed by 5 bases and V by 3 bases; bases with no gene match: 5. Germline V gene lookup returns CDR1 SGHKS and CDR2 YYEKEE (reference sequence). The CDR3 consists of 14 residues. The CDR3 is CASSCGTGDNEQYF. As DNA, the CDR3 is TGTGCCAGCAGCTGCGGGACAGGGGACAACGAGCAGTACTTC.

This clonotype was counted ten times or more. The chain employs TRBV6-1 and TRBJ2-3; the D gene is possibly TRBD2 (6 bases). Germline lookup yields CDR1 MNHNS and CDR2 SASEGT. Deletions cut 4 bases from V and 1 base from J, with 12 bases between. This CDR3 has 15 amino acids. The CDR3 sequence is CASSVWREGTDTQYF. DNA of the CDR3: TGTGCCAGCAGTGTCTGGCGGGAAGGCACAGATACGCAGTATTTT.

This clonotype was found a few times. The V call is TRBV7-9, the J call TRBJ2-1; D remains unclear. V lost 6 bases to trimming and J lost 7 bases, with 13 bases between them. Germline CDR1 SEHNR, CDR2 FQNEAQ (reference sequence). The CDR3 extends over 13 amino acids. CDR3 sequence: CASRSGTANEQFF. The CDR3 bases are TGTGCCAGCAGGTCAGGCACAGCGAATGAGCAGTTCTTC.

This clonotype has ten or more counts. The rearrangement joins TRBV20-1 to TRBJ1-3; perhaps TRBD1 as D (5 bases). Germline CDR1 and CDR2: DFQATT and SNEGSKA (reference sequence). Between the trimmed V and J ends, which lost 6 bases and 0 bases, there was a span of 15 bases. The CDR3 length is 15 residues. CDR3 protein: CSAGGPGLSGNTIYF. The CDR3 nucleotides read TGCAGTGCGGGGGGACCGGGCCTCTCTGGAAACACCATATATTTT.

This clonotype was counted at least ten times. J is TRBJ2-3 and V is TRBV7-2; 13 bases are a match to TRBD2. The CDR3 totals 18 residues. Germline V CDR1 and CDR2: SGHTA, FQGNSA. Trimming removed 6 bases from V and 2 bases from J; junction bases left unmatched: 11. CDR3 region: CASSSRTSGRRDTDTQYF. The CDR3 region has the DNA TGTGCCAGCAGTTCAAGGACTAGCGGGAGACGGGACACAGATACGCAGTATTTT.

This clonotype was counted a single time. A clone one base away is much larger, so this may be a read error. This chain links TRBV4-1 with TRBJ1-5; D uncertain. This CDR3 has 12 residues. Germline V gives CDR1 MGHRA, CDR2 YSYEKL. CDR3 DNA sequence: TGCGTCAGCAGCCAATCGGGGCAGCCCCAGCATTTT. Its translation is CVSSQSGQPQHF.

The rearrangement joins TRBV4-1 to TRBJ2-5; the D gene could be TRBD1 or TRBD2 (5 bases each). Germline CDR1 reads MGHRA; CDR2 reads YSYEKL. Trimming took off 0 bases at V and 5 bases at J, with 10 bases between the two ends. CDR3 length: 14 residues. The CDR3 DNA follows: TGCGCCAGCAGCCAAGAGAGGGGCTGGGAGACCCAGTACTTC. Protein product: CASSQERGWETQYF.

As regards this clonotype: A much bigger clone sits one base away, suggesting this may be a read error. In DNA, the CDR3 is TGTGCCAGCAGCTTATCCCCCATGGGAACTGAAGCTTACTTT. It codes for CASSLSPMGTEAYF. V and J are TRBV7-2 and TRBJ1-1; D call uncertain. Germline loops: CDR1 SGHTA, CDR2 FQGNSA. The CDR3 sequence is 14 residues long.

This clonotype came up many times. The V and J genes are TRBV5-1 and TRBJ1-1; 9 bases line up with TRBD1. CDR3 size: 14 residues. Germline V CDR1 and CDR2: SGHRS, YFSETQ. Trimming at V came to 6 bases and at J to 4 bases, leaving 7 bases not matched to a gene. In nucleotides, the CDR3 is TGCGCCAGCACGGGACAGGGATTCTTCACTGAAGCTTTCTTT. It encodes CASTGQGFFTEAFF.

The gene calls are TRBV4-1 and TRBJ1-3; 7 bases are shared with TRBD1. Looked up from germline, CDR1 is MGHRA and CDR2 is YSYEKL. With 0 bases clipped from V and 9 bases from J, the junction kept 11 bases outside the gene matches. The CDR3 is 16 amino acids. CDR3: CASSQDSGYRGLTIYF. The CDR3 region has the DNA TGCGCCAGCAGCCAAGATTCTGGGTACAGGGGACTCACCATATATTTT.

This clonotype has a count of ten or more. Germline is not matched at one junction end, which may reflect a read error. The chain couples TRBV12-3 or TRBV12-4 to TRBJ1-5; maybe TRBD1 (5 bases). The CDR3 has 14 residues. The CDR3: CASSLGVGNQPQHF. The CDR3 DNA reads as TGTGCCAGCAGCTTAGGGGTGGGCAATCAGCCCCAGCATTTT.

The rearrangement links TRBV20-1 to TRBJ2-3; tentatively, D is TRBD2 (6 bases). V was pared by 0 bases and J by 1 base, with 8 bases between. CDR1 is DFQATT, CDR2 SNEGSKA, per germline (reference sequence). The CDR3 is 14 amino acids. CDR3 residues: CSAREGGGTDTQYF. CDR3 DNA sequence: TGCAGTGCTAGAGAGGGCGGGGGCACAGATACGCAGTATTTT.

By share, this clonotype ranks as medium-sized. The rearrangement joins TRBV29-1 to TRBJ1-4, with a tentative D call TRBD1 (6 bases). The CDR3 extends over 14 amino acids. Germline lookup yields CDR1 SQVTM and CDR2 ANQGSEA. V gave up 4 bases and J gave up 4 bases, with 13 bases separating them. The CDR3 protein is CSVAGGEFNEKLFF. CDR3 in DNA: TGCAGCGTTGCGGGGGGCGAGTTTAATGAAAAACTGTTTTTT.

The CDR3 spells CASSIDSYNEQFF. The DNA for the CDR3 is TGTGCCAGTAGTATTGACTCCTACAATGAGCAGTTCTTC. The rearrangement links TRBV19 to TRBJ2-1, with no clear D. Trimming stripped 3 bases from V and 0 bases from J, with 3 bases between. Germline V CDR1 and CDR2: LNHDA, SQIVND (reference sequence). The CDR3 sequence is 13 residues long.

This chain connects TRBV30 to TRBJ2-1; possibly TRBD1 for D (5 bases). Germline values: CDR1 GTSNPN, CDR2 SVGIG (reference sequence). The CDR3 length is 17 residues. Trimming pared 2 bases from V and 4 bases from J, leaving 21 bases between. DNA of the CDR3: TGTGCCTGGAGTCCAAACCGTCCGTACAGACAGTACAATGAGCAGTTCTTC. Encoded protein: CAWSPNRPYRQYNEQFF.